This T cell receptor (beta chain) was profiled in a study of T cell responses to AZD1222 COVID-19 vaccine. Regarding the study as a whole: AZD1222 recipients seropositive at baseline numbered only six. Possibly, clonal diversity was underestimated; donors were largely white British and included more females. Two doses of AZD1222 preceded a rise in Spike-specific TCR breadth and depth.

CDR1 and CDR2 from the germline V gene are SGDLS and YYNGEE. The length of the CDR3 is 14 residues. The trim removed 1 base at V and 10 bases at J, leaving 6 bases unmatched. TCRdb keeps only in-frame clones here, not all; method: immunoSEQ multiplex PCR. Altogether more than 150,000 clones are present, over 80% being singletons, with the ten largest covering about 3%. In the case of this clone: Its antigen is unknown.

The receptor comes from an adult in good health. The rearrangement uses TRBV9 and TRBJ2-1, with 9 bases fitting TRBD1. The source was peripheral blood, collected on day 0 of MenACWY control vaccination. The CDR3 spells CASSVNRGRGEQFF. CDR3 in DNA: TGTGCCAGCAGCGTAAACAGGGGGCGCGGCGAGCAGTTCTTC. Based on the CDR3 plus reference TRBV9 and TRBJ2-1, the full variable domain is DSGVTQTPKHLITATGQRVTLRCSPRSGDLSVYWYQQSLDQGLQFLIQYYNGEERAKGNILERFSAQQFPDLHSELNLSSLELGDSALYFCASSVNRGRGEQFFGPGTRLTVL.